The TCR beta chain under discussion was sequenced for a study of T and B cells in COVID-19 patients. Overall study: Recovered patients mostly had mild to moderate COVID-19 managed as outpatients. The recovered cohort's median age was 34 years, versus around 70 years in active infection.

Germline V CDR1 and CDR2: MNHEY, SVGAGI. This CDR3 has 14 residues. V gave up 7 bases and J gave up 0 bases, with 11 bases separating them. BIOMED2 TRB-A/B primer pools were used in multiplex TRB PCR. TCRdb passed the multiplex PCR reads through MiXCR, listing each CDR3 protein once. The table lists about 5,100 distinct CDR3 sequences, roughly 26% of them singletons, with 35% to 45% in the top ten. Study results and limitations: Patients with COVID-19 reportedly showed strongly skewed T cell receptor beta variable and joining gene usage. At recovery TRB diversity and richness exceeded healthy donors, after highly clonal active COVID-19 repertoires.

From blood, about 220-500 ng of genomic DNA served as TRB template. This clonotype is medium-sized in the sample. Its antigen is unknown. This receptor was taken from a human donor with active COVID-19. The V gene is TRBV6-5, the J gene TRBJ2-3, with D perhaps matching TRBD2 (5 bases). Sequenced material: blood. The CDR3 coding sequence is TGTGCCAGCACGAGAGCGGCTAGCACAGATACGCAGTATTTT. It yields the protein CASTRAASTDTQYF.